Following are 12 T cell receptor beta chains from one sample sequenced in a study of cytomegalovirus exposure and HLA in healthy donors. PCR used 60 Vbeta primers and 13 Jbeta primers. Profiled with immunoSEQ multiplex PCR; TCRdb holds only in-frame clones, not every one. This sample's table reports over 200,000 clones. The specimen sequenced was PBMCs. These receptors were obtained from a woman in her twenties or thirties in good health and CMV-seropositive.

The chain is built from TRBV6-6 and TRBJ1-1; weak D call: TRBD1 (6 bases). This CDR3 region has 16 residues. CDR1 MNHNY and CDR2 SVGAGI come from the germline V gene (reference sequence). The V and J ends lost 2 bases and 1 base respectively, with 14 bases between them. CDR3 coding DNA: TGTGCCAGCAGTTACCCTCTGACAGGAAAGAACACTGAAGCTTTCTTT. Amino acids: CASSYPLTGKNTEAFF.

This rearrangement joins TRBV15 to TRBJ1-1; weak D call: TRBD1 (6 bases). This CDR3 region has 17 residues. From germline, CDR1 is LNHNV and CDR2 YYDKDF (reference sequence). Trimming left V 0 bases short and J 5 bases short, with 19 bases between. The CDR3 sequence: CATSRERDIQGITEAFF. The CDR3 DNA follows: TGTGCCACCAGCAGAGAACGGGACATCCAGGGGATAACTGAAGCTTTCTTT. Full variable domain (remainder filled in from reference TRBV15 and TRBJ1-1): DAMVIQNPRYQVTQFGKPVTLSCSQTLNHNVMYWYQQKSSQAPKLLFHYYDKDFNNEADTPDNFQSRRPNTSFCFLDIRSPGLGDTAMYLCATSRERDIQGITEAFFGQGTRLTVV.

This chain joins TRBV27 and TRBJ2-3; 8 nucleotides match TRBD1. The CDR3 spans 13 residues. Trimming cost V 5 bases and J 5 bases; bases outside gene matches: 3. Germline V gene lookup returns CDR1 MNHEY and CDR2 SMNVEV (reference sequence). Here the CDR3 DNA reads TGTGCCAGCAGTAGGGACAGGTTAGATACGCAGTATTTT. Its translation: CASSRDRLDTQYF.

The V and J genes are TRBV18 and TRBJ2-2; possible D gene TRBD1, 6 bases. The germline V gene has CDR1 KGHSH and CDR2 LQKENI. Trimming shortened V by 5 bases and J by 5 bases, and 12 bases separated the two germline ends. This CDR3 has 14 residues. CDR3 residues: CASSEQGRTGELFF. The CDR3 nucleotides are TGTGCCAGCTCAGAACAGGGTCGAACCGGGGAGCTGTTTTTT.

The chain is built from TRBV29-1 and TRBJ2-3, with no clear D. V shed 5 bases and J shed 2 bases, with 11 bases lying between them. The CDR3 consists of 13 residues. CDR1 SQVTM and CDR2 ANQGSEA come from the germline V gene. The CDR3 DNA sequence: TGCAGCGTTCGTCGAGATGACACAGATACGCAGTATTTT. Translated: CSVRRDDTDTQYF.

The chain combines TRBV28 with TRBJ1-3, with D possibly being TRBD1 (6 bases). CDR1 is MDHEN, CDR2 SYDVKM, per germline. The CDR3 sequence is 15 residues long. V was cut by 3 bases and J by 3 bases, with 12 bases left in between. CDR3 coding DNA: TGTGCCAGCAGTTTTTTATTAGGGGGTGGAAACACCATATATTTT. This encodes CASSFLLGGGNTIYF.

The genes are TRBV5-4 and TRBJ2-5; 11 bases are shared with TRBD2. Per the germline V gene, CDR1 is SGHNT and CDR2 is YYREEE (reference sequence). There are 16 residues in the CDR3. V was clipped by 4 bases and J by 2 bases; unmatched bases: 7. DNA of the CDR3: TGTGCCAGCAGCCCTGGTGTAGCGGGGGGGCAAGAGACCCAGTACTTC. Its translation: CASSPGVAGGQETQYF.

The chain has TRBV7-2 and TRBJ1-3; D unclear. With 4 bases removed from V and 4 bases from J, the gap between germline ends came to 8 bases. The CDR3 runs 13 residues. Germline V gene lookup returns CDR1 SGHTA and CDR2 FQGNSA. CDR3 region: CASSSTSGNTIYF. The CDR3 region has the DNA TGTGCCAGCAGCTCGACAAGCGGAAACACCATATATTTT. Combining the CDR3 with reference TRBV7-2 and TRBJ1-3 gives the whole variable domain GAGVSQSPSNKVTEKGKDVELRCDPISGHTALYWYRQSLGQGLEFLIYFQGNSAPDKSGLPSDRFSAERTGGSVSTLTIQRTQQEDSAVYLCASSSTSGNTIYFGEGSWLTVV.

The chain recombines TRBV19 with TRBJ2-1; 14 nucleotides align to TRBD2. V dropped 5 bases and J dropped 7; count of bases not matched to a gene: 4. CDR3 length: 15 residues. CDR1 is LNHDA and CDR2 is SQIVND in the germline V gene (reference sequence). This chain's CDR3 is CASSGLAGGVNEQFF. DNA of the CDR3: TGTGCCAGTAGTGGACTAGCGGGGGGCGTAAATGAGCAGTTCTTC. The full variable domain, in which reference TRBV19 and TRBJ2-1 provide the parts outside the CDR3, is DGGITQSPKYLFRKEGQNVTLSCEQNLNHDAMYWYRQDPGQGLRLIYYSQIVNDFQKGDIAEGYSVSREKKESFPLTVTSAQKNPTAFYLCASSGLAGGVNEQFFGPGTRLTVL.

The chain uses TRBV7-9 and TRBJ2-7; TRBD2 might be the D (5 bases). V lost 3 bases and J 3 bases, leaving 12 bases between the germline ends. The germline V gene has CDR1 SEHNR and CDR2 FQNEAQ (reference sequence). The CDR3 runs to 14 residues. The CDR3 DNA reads TGTGCCAGCAGCTTCGGAGGCGGAATCTACGAGCAGTACTTC. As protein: CASSFGGGIYEQYF.

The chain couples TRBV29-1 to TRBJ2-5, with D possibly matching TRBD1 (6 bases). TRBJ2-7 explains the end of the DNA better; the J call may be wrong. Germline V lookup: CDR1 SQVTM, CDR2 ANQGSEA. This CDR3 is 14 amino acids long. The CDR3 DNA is TGCAGCGTTGATTCCTCAGGGGAAGGCTACGAGCAGTACTTC. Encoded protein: CSVDSSGEGYEQYF.

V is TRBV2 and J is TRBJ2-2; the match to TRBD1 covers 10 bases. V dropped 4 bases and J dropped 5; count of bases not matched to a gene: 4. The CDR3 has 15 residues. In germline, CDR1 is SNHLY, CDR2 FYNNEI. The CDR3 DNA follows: TGTGCCAGCAGTGCCGACAGGGGGCTGACCGGGGAGCTGTTTTTT. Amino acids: CASSADRGLTGELFF. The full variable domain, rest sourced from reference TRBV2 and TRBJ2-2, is EPEVTQTPSHQVTQMGQEVILRCVPISNHLYFYWYRQILGQKVEFLVSFYNNEISEKSEIFDDQFSVERPDGSNFTLKIRSTKLEDSAMYFCASSADRGLTGELFFGEGSRLTVL.